This T cell receptor beta chain was recovered during a study of tumor and adjacent non-tumor tissue in lung cancer. Study-level background: Each sample yielded 3.9 million or so productive TCRbeta reads on average.

This clonotype was seen a few times. Three rounds of nested PCR, following a modified ARM-PCR protocol, produced the TCRbeta library. TCRdb analysed the multiplex PCR reads with MiXCR anew, one entry per CDR3 protein. The sample lists some 73,000 distinct CDR3 sequences; roughly 80% were seen once. RNA was extracted from bulk tissue without any cell sorting. More than 3 cm separated this lung sample from the edge of the tumor. Trimming shortened V by 3 bases and J by 6 bases, and 9 bases separated the two germline ends. Germline CDR1 reads SGHAT; CDR2 reads FQDESV (reference sequence). The CDR3 extends over 12 amino acids.

The chain recombines TRBV11-1 with TRBJ2-7; D may be TRBD2 (5 bases). The clonotype originates from a man aged 60-69 years with non-small cell lung cancer. The sample was distant non-tumor lung tissue. CDR3 bases: TGTGCCAGCAGCTTCGGGGTACTCGAGCAGTACTTC. It codes for CASSFGVLEQYF.